These 25 T cell receptor beta chains were sequenced from one sample in a study of blood T cell repertoires in COVID-19. The method was immunoSEQ multiplex PCR; TCRdb's version includes in-frame clones alone and lacks a portion of them. Of 150,000 to 180,000 clones listed, less than 95% are singletons. Material for sequencing was peripheral blood. These receptors were obtained from a man aged 45-65 years with acute or convalescent COVID-19.

There are a few counts of this clone. The rearrangement links TRBV19 to TRBJ1-5, with 8 bases matching TRBD1. The ends lost 6 bases at V and 2 bases at J; junction bases unmatched: 0. The CDR3 runs 13 residues. Germline V gives CDR1 LNHDA, CDR2 SQIVND (reference sequence). CDR3 residues: CASRGQGNQPQHF. The CDR3 region has the DNA TGTGCCAGTAGGGGACAGGGCAATCAGCCCCAGCATTTT.

This chain uses TRBV6-5 with TRBJ1-2; D is uncertain. CDR1 is MNHEY, CDR2 SVGAGI, per germline. The CDR3 loop spans 14 amino acids. Trimming removed 0 bases at V and 1 base at J, with 6 bases between. CDR3 region: CASSYSSGNYGYTF. CDR3 DNA sequence: TGTGCCAGCAGTTACTCGTCGGGTAACTATGGCTACACCTTC.

The chain combines TRBV7-9 with TRBJ1-1; D is unresolved. The germline V gene encodes CDR1 SEHNR and CDR2 FQNEAQ (reference sequence). The CDR3 is 13 residues long. V lost 5 bases and J 1 base, leaving 8 bases between the germline ends. CDR3 residues: CASSLTENTEAFF. The DNA of the CDR3 is TGTGCCAGCAGCCTCACAGAGAACACTGAAGCTTTCTTT.

V and J are TRBV9 and TRBJ2-1; tentatively, D is TRBD2 (6 bases). Germline CDR1 reads SGDLS; CDR2 reads YYNGEE. V lost 4 bases to trimming and J lost 8 bases, with 19 bases between them. This CDR3 has 15 amino acids. CDR3 sequence (DNA): TGTGCCAGCAGCCCAGTGCCGGGGCCGGGGGATGAGCAGTTCTTC. Amino acid sequence: CASSPVPGPGDEQFF. Complete variable domain (other parts from reference TRBV9 and TRBJ2-1): DSGVTQTPKHLITATGQRVTLRCSPRSGDLSVYWYQQSLDQGLQFLIQYYNGEERAKGNILERFSAQQFPDLHSELNLSSLELGDSALYFCASSPVPGPGDEQFFGPGTRLTVL.

The chain recombines TRBV15 with TRBJ2-5; 12 bases agree with TRBD1. V lost 8 bases and J lost 5; bases outside the gene matches: 3. There are 13 residues in the CDR3. Germline V gives CDR1 LNHNV, CDR2 YYDKDF (reference sequence). The CDR3 is CATGTGGVETQYF. In DNA form, the CDR3 reads TGTGCCACCGGGACAGGGGGCGTGGAGACCCAGTACTTC. Full variable domain (missing parts from reference TRBV15 and TRBJ2-5): DAMVIQNPRYQVTQFGKPVTLSCSQTLNHNVMYWYQQKSSQAPKLLFHYYDKDFNNEADTPDNFQSRRPNTSFCFLDIRSPGLGDTAMYLCATGTGGVETQYFGPGTRLLVL.

The V and J genes are TRBV2 and TRBJ2-1; 8 positions match TRBD2. The CDR3 is 15 amino acids. Germline loops: CDR1 SNHLY, CDR2 FYNNEI. The V gene end was trimmed by 9 bases and the J gene end by 3 bases; junction bases not matched to a gene: 10. CDR3: CASWTGTRGYNEQFF. The CDR3 DNA follows: TGTGCCAGTTGGACCGGGACTAGGGGCTACAATGAGCAGTTCTTC.

The V and J genes are TRBV29-1 and TRBJ2-3; TRBD1 agrees at 9 bases. Germline V CDR1 and CDR2: SQVTM, ANQGSEA. The CDR3 is 14 residues long. With 7 bases clipped from V and 2 bases from J, the junction kept 7 bases outside the gene matches. The CDR3, as DNA: TGCAGCGACCTTGACAGGGGGTCCACAGATACGCAGTATTTT. Its protein is CSDLDRGSTDTQYF.

This clone has just one count. The chain links TRBV11-1 to TRBJ2-1; D is undetermined. The CDR3 sequence is 13 residues long. V lost 5 bases and J 6 bases, leaving 11 bases between the germline ends. From germline, CDR1 is SGHAT and CDR2 FQDESV (reference sequence). The CDR3 protein is CASSNNGGNEQFF. The CDR3 DNA reads as TGTGCCAGCAGCAACAATGGTGGCAATGAGCAGTTCTTC. Full variable domain (missing parts from reference TRBV11-1 and TRBJ2-1): EAEVAQSPRYKITEKSQAVAFWCDPISGHATLYWYRQILGQGPELLVQFQDESVVDDSQLPKDRFSAERLKGVDSTLKIQPAELGDSAMYLCASSNNGGNEQFFGPGTRLTVL.

The chain combines TRBV7-2 with TRBJ2-2; D uncertain. The CDR3 runs to 14 residues. Germline CDR1 SGHTA, CDR2 FQGNSA. Trimming stripped 5 bases from V and 6 bases from J, with 13 bases between. As DNA, the CDR3 is TGTGCCAGCAGCCCCAGACTGCCCCCCGGGGAGCTGTTTTTT. The encoded protein is CASSPRLPPGELFF.

The CDR3 loop reads CASIAQTGGADTQYF. The CDR3 bases are TGTGCCAGTATCGCCCAGACAGGGGGCGCGGATACGCAGTATTTT. The chain has TRBV19 and TRBJ2-3, with TRBD1 identical over 10 bases. The germline CDR1 and CDR2 sequences are LNHDA and SQIVND (reference sequence). The trim removed 7 bases at V and 6 bases at J, leaving 10 bases unmatched. The CDR3 is made up of 15 amino acids.

This sequence joins TRBV3-1 (or the pseudogene TRBV3-2) and TRBJ2-1; 7 nucleotides align to TRBD2. Per germline, CDR1 LGHDT and CDR2 YNNKEL (reference sequence). There are 17 residues in the CDR3. The ends lost 1 base at V and 4 bases at J; junction bases unmatched: 10. CDR3 protein: CASSQAGLGPYYNEQFF. CDR3 bases: TGTGCCAGCAGCCAAGCCGGACTAGGCCCTTATTACAATGAGCAGTTCTTC.

The V and J genes are TRBV2 and TRBJ2-2; 10 bases match TRBD1. The CDR3 runs 15 residues. The junction had 6 bases not matched to a gene; V was cut back by 7 bases and J by 4 bases. From germline, CDR1 is SNHLY and CDR2 FYNNEI. The CDR3 sequence is CASKGDRGVTGELFF. The CDR3 region has the DNA TGTGCCAGCAAAGGGGACAGGGGAGTCACCGGGGAGCTGTTTTTT. Together with reference TRBV2 and TRBJ2-2, the CDR3 gives the full variable domain: EPEVTQTPSHQVTQMGQEVILRCVPISNHLYFYWYRQILGQKVEFLVSFYNNEISEKSEIFDDQFSVERPDGSNFTLKIRSTKLEDSAMYFCASKGDRGVTGELFFGEGSRLTVL.

The chain has TRBV10-3 and TRBJ2-5; 8 bases fit TRBD1. The CDR3 totals 14 residues. Germline-derived CDR1 and CDR2 are ENHRY and SYGVKD. The trim removed 6 bases at V and 1 base at J, leaving 4 bases unmatched. The CDR3 loop is CAIRTGQAQETQYF. The DNA of the CDR3 is TGTGCCATCAGGACGGGACAGGCCCAAGAGACCCAGTACTTC.

The rearrangement links TRBV7-9 to TRBJ2-1, with 14 positions matching TRBD2. Germline V CDR1 and CDR2: SEHNR, FQNEAQ (reference sequence). The CDR3 is 16 residues long. Unmatched junction bases numbered 9, after V lost 5 bases and J lost 9 bases. The DNA of the CDR3 is TGTGCCAGCAGCCCCACGGGACTAGCGGGAGTAATTGAGCAGTTCTTC. It yields the protein CASSPTGLAGVIEQFF. Drawing the rest from reference TRBV7-9 and TRBJ2-1, the complete variable domain is DTGVSQNPRHKITKRGQNVTFRCDPISEHNRLYWYRQTLGQGPEFLTYFQNEAQLEKSRLLSDRFSAERPKGSFSTLEIQRTEQGDSAMYLCASSPTGLAGVIEQFFGPGTRLTVL.

The V call is TRBV5-8, the J call TRBJ1-3; 8 positions agree with TRBD1. Germline values: CDR1 SGHTS, CDR2 YDEGEE. This CDR3 is 10 amino acids long. J lost 15 bases, V lost 7 bases, and 6 bases had no gene match. The CDR3 here is CASAPDREYF. The CDR3 nucleotides read TGTGCCAGCGCTCCGGACAGGGAATATTTT.

This chain connects TRBV13 to TRBJ2-3; the match to TRBD2 covers 9 bases. This CDR3 comprises 15 residues. V lost 6 bases to trimming and J lost 13 bases; unmatched junction nucleotides: 17. CDR1 is PRHDT, CDR2 FYEKMQ, per germline (reference sequence). The CDR3 DNA follows: TGTGCCAGCAGTTCTAGCGGGACCAACCGGGGGAAAAAGTATTTT. It codes for CASSSSGTNRGKKYF. Complete variable domain (other parts from reference TRBV13 and TRBJ2-3): AAGVIQSPRHLIKEKRETATLKCYPIPRHDTVYWYQQGPGQDPQFLISFYEKMQSDKGSIPDRFSAQQFSDYHSELNMSSLELGDSALYFCASSSSGTNRGKKYFGPGTRLTVL.

V and J are TRBV27 and TRBJ1-2; 10 bases fit TRBD1. The CDR3 contains 15 residues. The germline V gene encodes CDR1 MNHEY and CDR2 SMNVEV (reference sequence). After removal of 6 bases from V and 4 bases from J, the junction contained 8 bases not matched to a gene. The CDR3 loop reads CASSFTGTGVYGYTF. CDR3 coding DNA: TGTGCCAGCAGCTTCACCGGGACAGGGGTCTATGGCTACACCTTC.

The chain employs TRBV9 and TRBJ2-6; TRBD2 matches 8 bases. Per germline, CDR1 SGDLS and CDR2 YYNGEE. The CDR3 runs to 19 residues. V was clipped by 0 bases and J by 0 bases; unmatched bases: 8. The CDR3 spells CASSVESLAGFSGANVLTF. The CDR3 DNA sequence: TGTGCCAGCAGCGTAGAGTCTCTAGCGGGTTTCTCTGGGGCCAACGTCCTGACTTTC.

The rearrangement uses TRBV18 and TRBJ1-2, with D uncertain. The germline V gene encodes CDR1 KGHSH and CDR2 LQKENI. The V and J ends lost 4 bases and 1 base respectively, with 13 bases between them. The CDR3 spans 15 residues. The DNA of the CDR3 is TGTGCCAGCTCACGTTACCCTCAGGATAACTATGGCTACACCTTC. The encoded protein is CASSRYPQDNYGYTF.

Here the CDR3 DNA reads TGTGCCAGCAGCGCGGGACTTTCCACAGATACGCAGTATTTT. This encodes CASSAGLSTDTQYF. This chain connects TRBV5-4 to TRBJ2-3, with D possibly TRBD2 on 6 matching bases. V was cut by 4 bases and J by 2 bases, with 11 bases left in between. The CDR3 loop spans 14 amino acids. CDR1 SGHNT and CDR2 YYREEE come from the germline V gene (reference sequence). The full variable domain, rest sourced from reference TRBV5-4 and TRBJ2-3, is ETGVTQSPTHLIKTRGQQVTLRCSSQSGHNTVSWYQQALGQGPQFIFQYYREEENGRGNFPPRFSGLQFPNYSSELNVNALELDDSALYLCASSAGLSTDTQYFGPGTRLTVL.

V is TRBV28 and J is TRBJ1-5, with D perhaps TRBD1 (6 bases). Between the trimmed V and J ends, which lost 8 bases and 4 bases, there was a span of 15 bases. Germline V gene sequence: CDR1 MDHEN, CDR2 SYDVKM. This CDR3 is 14 amino acids long. CDR3 residues: CASSRDTTNQPQHF. CDR3 DNA: TGTGCCAGCTCCCGGGACACTACTAATCAGCCCCAGCATTTT.

The chain recombines TRBV6-6 with TRBJ1-1; possible D gene TRBD1, 6 bases. V gave up 5 bases and J gave up 1 base, with 11 bases separating them. This CDR3 has 14 residues. Germline lookup yields CDR1 MNHNY and CDR2 SVGAGI (reference sequence). The DNA of the CDR3 is TGTGCCAGCAGTCAAGGGACACCGAACACTGAAGCTTTCTTT. The encoded protein is CASSQGTPNTEAFF.

The chain links TRBV7-9 to TRBJ2-7; 8 bases align to TRBD2. The CDR3 is made up of 14 amino acids. J lost 6 bases, V lost 3 bases, and 7 bases had no gene match. CDR1 SEHNR and CDR2 FQNEAQ come from the germline V gene (reference sequence). The CDR3 loop reads CASSLGLAGSEQYF. Here the CDR3 DNA reads TGTGCCAGCAGCTTGGGGCTAGCGGGTTCCGAGCAGTACTTC. Drawing the rest from reference TRBV7-9 and TRBJ2-7, the complete variable domain is DTGVSQNPRHKITKRGQNVTFRCDPISEHNRLYWYRQTLGQGPEFLTYFQNEAQLEKSRLLSDRFSAERPKGSFSTLEIQRTEQGDSAMYLCASSLGLAGSEQYFGPGTRLTVT.

The chain has TRBV4-1 and TRBJ2-1; weak D call: TRBD2 (5 bases). Germline lookup yields CDR1 MGHRA and CDR2 YSYEKL. The V end lost 1 base, the J end lost 15 bases, and 13 bases lay between the germline ends. The CDR3 extends over 12 amino acids. The CDR3 is CASSQVGWRLFF. CDR3 nucleotide sequence: TGCGCCAGCAGCCAAGTTGGGTGGAGGCTGTTCTTC.

CDR3: CASSQHNRDRSNTGELFF. CDR3 bases: TGTGCCAGCAGCCAACATAACCGGGACAGGTCGAACACCGGGGAGCTGTTTTTT. The rearrangement joins TRBV3-1 (or the pseudogene TRBV3-2) to TRBJ2-2, with TRBD1 identical over 8 bases. The CDR3 is 18 residues long. The germline CDR1 and CDR2 sequences are LGHDT and YNNKEL (reference sequence). Losses at the gene ends were 2 bases for V and 0 bases for J; bases not matched to a gene: 8.